These T cell receptor beta chains were read from a single sample in a study of T cells in Graves' hyperthyroidism and ophthalmopathy. TCRdb redid the calling of the multiplex PCR reads with MiXCR, one entry per CDR3 protein. The profile shows a few hundred thousand distinct CDR3 sequences, 15% to 20% of them singletons. The sequenced material came from blood. The origin of the receptors is a woman aged 18-29 years with Graves' ophthalmopathy. Both conserved end residues are part of each CDR3. D genes are given only for firm matches. Not every row has a clone size; where given, it reads once, few, many or a size class.

NA,TRBV28,TRBJ2-7,TRBD2,TGTGCCAGCAGTTTTGTGATCGGGACTAGCGGGAGAAAAGACGAGCAGTACTTC,CASSFVIGTSGRKDEQYF
many,TRBV5-1,TRBJ2-5,NA,TGCGCCAGCAGCCGGACAGGACTATACGAGACCCAGTACTTC,CASSRTGLYETQYF
few,TRBV13,TRBJ2-1,NA,TGTGCCAGCAGCTCCCTTGACAGGACGTACAATGAGCAGTTCTTC,CASSSLDRTYNEQFF
NA,TRBV24-1,TRBJ2-1,NA,TGTGCCACCAGTGATCGGCAGGGGTCCCTAGGCAATGAGCAGTTCTTC,CATSDRQGSLGNEQFF
NA,TRBV7-2,TRBJ1-2,TRBD1,TGTGCCAGCAGCCGTGGGACAGCTCCCTATGGCTACACCTTC,CASSRGTAPYGYTF
many,TRBV5-6,TRBJ2-1,TRBD1,TGTGCCAGCAGCTTTTTAGGGACAGGGCGGTACAATGAGCAGTTCTTC,CASSFLGTGRYNEQFF
NA,TRBV5-1,TRBJ1-4,NA,TGCGCCAGCAGCTTGGATCCAGGCACTAATGAAAAACTGTTTTTT,CASSLDPGTNEKLFF
many,TRBV28,TRBJ2-1,NA,TGTGCCAGCAGTTTGAGCACATACTTGAATGAGCAGTTCTTC,CASSLSTYLNEQFF
many,TRBV27,TRBJ2-1,TRBD1,TGTGCCAGCAGTTCCGGGACAGGGTGGGTTGAGCAGTTCTTC,CASSSGTGWVEQFF
once,TRBV2,TRBJ2-1,TRBD1,TGTGCCAGCAGGGCCGGGACAGGGGTGCCGAATGAGCAGTTCTTC,CASRAGTGVPNEQFF
NA,TRBV6-5,TRBJ1-2,TRBD1,TGTGCCAGCAGTTATGCCTCCCGGACAGGGGGATATGGCTACACCTTC,CASSYASRTGGYGYTF
NA,TRBV15,TRBJ2-1,NA,TGTGCCACCAGCAGAACACTAGCTCCGAGCTCCTACAATGAGCAGTTCTTC,CATSRTLAPSSYNEQFF
NA,TRBV7-2,TRBJ2-7,TRBD2,TGTGCCAGCAGCTTACTAGCGGGAGCCCCCCCCCTTGTATGCGAGCAGTACTTC,CASSLLAGAPPLVCEQYF
few,TRBV19,TRBJ2-1,NA,TGTGCCAGTAGTTATGGCCTCCGCGGGCAGGGATTTGGTGAGCAGTTCTTC,CASSYGLRGQGFGEQFF
NA,TRBV20-1,TRBJ2-5,TRBD2,TGCAGTGCTAGAGGGACTAGCGGGACAACCGCGGAGACCCAGTACTTC,CSARGTSGTTAETQYF
many,TRBV20-1,TRBJ2-3,TRBD2,TGCAGTGCTAGAGAGAGCGGGGGGGTCTCTAGCACAGATACGCAGTATTTT,CSARESGGVSSTDTQYF
NA,TRBV28,TRBJ2-7,TRBD1,TGTGCCAGCAGCTTAACTCTGACAGGGGGCCTCTACGAGCAGTACTTC,CASSLTLTGGLYEQYF
NA,TRBV15,TRBJ2-7,TRBD2,TGTGCCACCAGCAGAGATGATTTAGCGGGGGGCTACGAGCAGTACTTC,CATSRDDLAGGYEQYF
many,TRBV7-9,TRBJ1-4,TRBD1,TGTGCCAGCAGCTCCCGACAGGGAGAGTCTGAAAAACTGTTTTTT,CASSSRQGESEKLFF
many,TRBV30,TRBJ1-1,NA,TGTGCTTTTACGAGGGAGGAGAACACTGAAGCTTTCTTT,CAFTREENTEAFF
NA,TRBV4-1,TRBJ1-1,NA,TGCGCCAGCAACCAGGGAAACAGTTACTTGAACACTGAAGCTTTCTTT,CASNQGNSYLNTEAFF
many,TRBV28,TRBJ2-2,NA,TGTGCCAGCGGGGGCTACACCGGGGAGCTGTTCTTT,CASGGYTGELFF
few,TRBV12-5,TRBJ2-1,NA,TGTGCTAGTGGTTTGAGCTGGGGCACTTACAATGAGCAGTTCTTC,CASGLSWGTYNEQFF
many,TRBV20-1,TRBJ1-2,NA,TGCAGTGCTTCCGAGGACAGCAGCTATGGCTACACCTTC,CSASEDSSYGYTF
few,TRBV5-4,TRBJ2-7,TRBD1,TGTGCCAGCAGCCCTCGCACAGGGGGCATCTACGAGCAGTACTTC,CASSPRTGGIYEQYF
few,TRBV14,TRBJ2-1,NA,TGTGCCAGCAGCCACCGCACAGCACAGATCTCCTACAATGAGCAGTTCTTC,CASSHRTAQISYNEQFF
once,TRBV6-1,TRBJ1-2,NA,TGTGCCAGCAGTGAAGGCGGGACACCACTTGACTATGGCTACACCTTC,CASSEGGTPLDYGYTF
many,TRBV27,TRBJ2-1,TRBD1,TGTGCCAGCAGTCGGCCGACAGGGGTTACCTACAATGAGCAGTTCTTC,CASSRPTGVTYNEQFF
NA,TRBV14,TRBJ1-4,NA,TGTGCCAGCAGCCAAGATGCAGCGGCAAATGAAAAACTGTTTTTT,CASSQDAAANEKLFF
few,TRBV20-1,TRBJ2-6,NA,TGCAGTGCTCCCCAGGTGAGCTCTGGGGCCAACGTCCTGACTTTC,CSAPQVSSGANVLTF
many,TRBV5-1,TRBJ2-3,NA,TGTGCCAGCAGCTTGGGACCACGGGATACGCAGTATTTT,CASSLGPRDTQYF
many,TRBV28,TRBJ2-7,TRBD2,TGTGCCAGCAGTTTACAGGGACTAGCGGGAGTCGAGCAGTACTTC,CASSLQGLAGVEQYF
many,TRBV5-1,TRBJ1-2,TRBD1,TGCGCCAGCAGCTACGGACAGGCACAGTATGGCTACACCTTC,CASSYGQAQYGYTF
many,TRBV28,TRBJ2-7,TRBD1,TGTGCCAGCAGACCCGGGGGGGGACAGGGGCTATCCTACGAGCAGTACTTC,CASRPGGGQGLSYEQYF
NA,TRBV6-1,TRBJ1-1,NA,TGTGCCAGCCGACCACTGCCGAGAAACACTGAAGCTTTCTTT,CASRPLPRNTEAFF
few,TRBV10-3,TRBJ1-4,NA,TGTGCCATCAGTGAGTCTGAGGGGGGTCCCGAAAAACTGTTTTTT,CAISESEGGPEKLFF
many,TRBV20-1,TRBJ2-7,NA,TGCAGTGCTAGCCGGGACGGCTACGAGCAGTACTTC,CSASRDGYEQYF
many,TRBV28,TRBJ2-7,NA,TGTGCCACCATCACATCTCGGACAGCGGTTCCCTACGAGCAGTACTTC,CATITSRTAVPYEQYF
many,TRBV6-1,TRBJ2-7,NA,TGTGCCAGCATAGGAGCGGACACCTACGAGCAGTACTTC,CASIGADTYEQYF
many,TRBV7-9,TRBJ1-6,TRBD1,TGTGCCAGCAGCTCGACCGGGACAGCCAATTCACCCCTCCACTTT,CASSSTGTANSPLHF
many,TRBV6-2/TRBV6-3,TRBJ2-7,NA,TGTGCCAGCAGTTACTCGAGCGTACCGACTGACTACGAGCAGTACTTC,CASSYSSVPTDYEQYF
many,TRBV2,TRBJ2-5,NA,TGTGCCAGCAGTGACGATCGTCTTGGGACCCAGTACTTC,CASSDDRLGTQYF
NA,TRBV5-1,TRBJ2-5,TRBD1,TGCGCCAGCAGCTTGGCCACCGGGACAGGGAAAGAGACCCAGTACTTC,CASSLATGTGKETQYF
NA,TRBV5-8,TRBJ2-5,TRBD2,TGTGCCAGCAGCAGCGGGGGGCCGGGGGAGACCCAGTACTTC,CASSSGGPGETQYF
NA,TRBV15,TRBJ1-6,TRBD1,TGTGCCACCAGCACAGACAGGGGCGCACCCCTCCACTTT,CATSTDRGAPLHF
many,TRBV6-6,TRBJ1-4,NA,TGTGCCAGCAGTTACCGGCTCTCCAAGACTGAAAAACTGTTTTTT,CASSYRLSKTEKLFF
NA,TRBV5-6,TRBJ2-6,NA,TGTGCCAGCAGCTTGGAATTGGGGGGCCCCCTACTCTCTGGGGCCAACGTCCTGACTTTC,CASSLELGGPLLSGANVLTF
few,TRBV15,TRBJ2-4,NA,TGTGCCACCAGCAGTGGAGGGGGGATTCAGTACTTC,CATSSGGGIQYF
many,TRBV20-1,TRBJ2-5,NA,TGCAGTGCTAGACGGGAAGGCTCGACCCAGTACTTC,CSARREGSTQYF
few,TRBV15,TRBJ1-1,NA,TGTGCCACCAGCAGCAGTGGGACTGAAGCTTTCTTT,CATSSSGTEAFF
many,TRBV6-1,TRBJ2-2,TRBD2,TGTGCCAGCAGTTACGAGGCTAGCGGGGGGGGGTCGGGCACCGGGGAGCTGTTTTTT,CASSYEASGGGSGTGELFF
many,TRBV28,TRBJ1-1,NA,TGTGCCAGCAGTTTTCGCGTGGGGGCTCGGACTGAAGCTTTCTTT,CASSFRVGARTEAFF